Listed below are T cell receptor beta chains from one sample, sequenced in a study of neoadjuvant nivolumab and ipilimumab in lung cancer. Measured with immunoSEQ multiplex PCR; TCRdb has only the in-frame clones, and not every one. The table records 25,000 to 35,000 clones, 90% of them present only once. Sequencing was performed on peripheral blood, taken after neoadjuvant nivolumab, alone or with ipilimumab, at or shortly before surgery. All receptors derive from an adult with non-small cell lung cancer. Each CDR3 is given with its conserved first and last residue. The order of the fields is J gene, clone size, D gene, CDR3 length, V gene, CDR3 DNA, CDR3 protein. D genes are given only for firm matches. Clone sizes are given selectively: once, few, many, or a class where the clone is expanded.

>TRBJ2-2|NA|TRBD2|15|TRBV6-6
TGTGCCAGCAGGAGGAGCGGGGCGAACACCGGGGAGCTGTTTTTT
CASRRSGANTGELFF
>TRBJ1-1|NA|NA|14|TRBV2
TGTGCCAGCAGTGAAGCAACAGGGAGGACTGAAGCTTTCTTT
CASSEATGRTEAFF
>TRBJ2-7|few|TRBD2|14|TRBV10-3
TGTGCCATCAAATCGGGAGGTTCGGGTTACGAGCAGTACTTC
CAIKSGGSGYEQYF
>TRBJ2-7|NA|TRBD1|14|TRBV4-1
TGCGCCAGCAGCCAGGGACAGGGGGTGAACGAGCAGTACTTC
CASSQGQGVNEQYF
>TRBJ1-1|NA|NA|15|TRBV9
TGTGCCAGCAGCGTCCGGGCGTCGGGTGACGCTGAAGCTTTCTTT
CASSVRASGDAEAFF
>TRBJ1-4|once|TRBD1|16|TRBV7-9
TGTGCCAGCAGCTTAGCGGGGCAGGGGGCAAAGGAAAAACTGTTTTTT
CASSLAGQGAKEKLFF
>TRBJ2-1|NA|NA|14|TRBV5-1
TGCGCCAGCAGCTTGGGGGACATTGTCAATGAGCAGTTCTTC
CASSLGDIVNEQFF
>TRBJ2-2|NA|NA|17|TRBV4-3
TGCGCCAGCAGCCAAGATTACAGGCCAGTCTACACCGGGGAGCTGTTTTTT
CASSQDYRPVYTGELFF
>TRBJ2-7|NA|TRBD1|15|TRBV7-3
TGTGCCAGCAGCTTGACAGGGGGACGCTCCTACGAGCAGTACTTC
CASSLTGGRSYEQYF
>TRBJ2-7|NA|TRBD1|18|TRBV11-2
TGTGCCAGCAGCTTAGATCTTTTTAGGGGACAGGGTGCCTACGAGCAGTACTTC
CASSLDLFRGQGAYEQYF
>TRBJ2-7|once|NA|14|TRBV9
TGTGCCAGCAGCCCCCGATTCGAAGCCTACGAGCAGTACTTC
CASSPRFEAYEQYF
>TRBJ1-1|NA|NA|16|TRBV5-6
TGTGCCAGCAGCTTCCTAACGGGGGTGATGAACACTGAAGCTTTCTTT
CASSFLTGVMNTEAFF
>TRBJ2-3|NA|NA|13|TRBV7-2
TGTGCCAGCAGCTTAGGTGGGACAGATACGCAGTATTTT
CASSLGGTDTQYF
>TRBJ2-2|NA|NA|13|TRBV9
TGTGCCAGCAGCCCCGGGTCCACCGGGGAGCTGTTTTTT
CASSPGSTGELFF
>TRBJ2-3|NA|TRBD2|16|TRBV7-3
TGTGCCAGCAGCATTAGCGGGGGGGAGGGCACAGATACGCAGTATTTT
CASSISGGEGTDTQYF
>TRBJ2-5|once|TRBD1|13|TRBV9
TGTGCCAGCAGCCCGACAGGGCGAGAGACCCAGTACTTC
CASSPTGRETQYF
>TRBJ1-4|NA|NA|14|TRBV27
TGTGCCAGCAGCCAGACAGTGGATCATGAAAAACTGTTTTTT
CASSQTVDHEKLFF
>TRBJ1-1|NA|NA|13|TRBV11-1
TGTGCCAGCAGCTTAGTAACGGGCACTGAAGCTTTCTTT
CASSLVTGTEAFF
>TRBJ2-1|NA|NA|15|TRBV5-1
TGCGCCAGCAGCTTGGAGGGGGGAAGTTACAATGAGCAGTTCTTC
CASSLEGGSYNEQFF
>TRBJ2-3|NA|TRBD2|16|TRBV6-1
TGTGCCAGCAGTGAAGCGCTTCTAGCGGGAGCAGATACGCAGTATTTT
CASSEALLAGADTQYF
>TRBJ2-3|NA|NA|15|TRBV5-1
TGCGCCAGCAGCATGGACAATCTAAGCACAGATACGCAGTATTTT
CASSMDNLSTDTQYF
>TRBJ1-1|NA|NA|12|TRBV29-1
TGCAGCGTTGAAACGTCAGTTCGGAGAGCTTTCTTT
CSVETSVRRAFF
>TRBJ1-1|NA|NA|11|TRBV5-4
TGTGCCAGCAGCTATCTCACTGAAGCTTTCTTT
CASSYLTEAFF
>TRBJ1-2|NA|NA|16|TRBV5-1
TGCGCCAGCAGCTTGGAGAGGGCAGGGGACCGCTATGGCTACACCTTC
CASSLERAGDRYGYTF
>TRBJ1-5|NA|NA|14|TRBV18
TGTGCCAGCTCACCCTCAGGGACCGCCGAGCCCCAGCATTTT
CASSPSGTAEPQHF
>TRBJ1-2|NA|NA|14|TRBV5-1
TGCGCCAGCAGCGCGGGACACACTAACTATGGCTACACCTTC
CASSAGHTNYGYTF
>TRBJ2-1|NA|NA|15|TRBV5-1
TGCGCCAGCAGCTTGGGGCAGGGGCCCTACAATGAGCAGTTCTTC
CASSLGQGPYNEQFF
>TRBJ1-6|few|TRBD1|15|TRBV18
TGTGCCAGCTCATTACAAGGACAGGACAATTCACCCCTCCACTTT
CASSLQGQDNSPLHF
>TRBJ2-1|NA|TRBD2|15|TRBV6-6
TGTGCCAGCAGACTAGCGGGGAGCTCCTACAATGAGCAGTTCTTC
CASRLAGSSYNEQFF
>TRBJ2-7|NA|TRBD1|14|TRBV6-6
TGTGCCAGCAGTTACTCACAGGGGGCGAACGAGCAGTACTTC
CASSYSQGANEQYF
>TRBJ1-1|NA|NA|13|TRBV18
TGTGCCAGCTCACCTGGTGAGAACACTGAAGCTTTCTTT
CASSPGENTEAFF
>TRBJ1-5|NA|NA|13|TRBV7-9
TGTGCCAGCAGCGGAGAGACAGCTCAGCCCCAGCATTTT
CASSGETAQPQHF
>TRBJ2-7|once|NA|15|TRBV25-1
TGTGCCAGCAGCCCCCCCGGCAGGGTGGAGTACGAGCAGTACTTC
CASSPPGRVEYEQYF
>TRBJ1-4|NA|NA|15|TRBV2
TGTGCCAGCAGTGAAGCGGTCAGGGTACGTGAAAAACTGTTTTTT
CASSEAVRVREKLFF
>TRBJ2-7|NA|NA|14|TRBV14
TGTGCCAGCAGCCAAAGATTACAGGGATCCGAGCAGTACTTC
CASSQRLQGSEQYF
>TRBJ1-1|NA|NA|13|TRBV5-1
TGCGCCAGCAGTAACTTTTTAGGAACTGAAGCTTTCTTT
CASSNFLGTEAFF
>TRBJ2-7|once|NA|14|TRBV21-1
TGTGCCAGCAGCAAAGTGTCGAGGGACTACGAGCAGTACTTC
CASSKVSRDYEQYF
>TRBJ1-5|NA|NA|15|TRBV28
TGTGCCAGCAGATTACTCATAGAGGAGGGACAGCCCCAGCATTTT
CASRLLIEEGQPQHF
>TRBJ1-6|NA|NA|14|TRBV6-1
TGTGCCAGCAGTTTCGGGGCCAATAATTCACCCCTCCACTTT
CASSFGANNSPLHF
>TRBJ2-3|NA|TRBD2|15|TRBV7-9
TGTGCCAGCAGCTCTAGCGGGGGGGCAGGGGATACGCAGTATTTT
CASSSSGGAGDTQYF
>TRBJ2-1|once|TRBD2|15|TRBV5-1
TGCGCCAGCAGCCTAGGGACTAGCGCCTACAATGAGCAGTTCTTC
CASSLGTSAYNEQFF
>TRBJ2-2|NA|NA|16|TRBV7-7
TGTGCCAGCAGTCCCGGACGCCTCGTCGGCCCCGGGGAGCTGTTTTTT
CASSPGRLVGPGELFF
>TRBJ1-2|NA|TRBD1|15|TRBV7-3
TGTGCCAGCAGCTTAGCCGGGACAGGGGTCTATGGCTACACCTTC
CASSLAGTGVYGYTF
>TRBJ1-1|NA|TRBD1|13|TRBV29-1
TGCAGCGTTGCCGGACAGGGAGCCTTTTTGGCTTTCTTT
CSVAGQGAFLAFF
>TRBJ1-4|NA|NA|17|TRBV1
TGCACCAGCAGCCAAGAATCGAAGACAGGGACTAATGAAAAACTGTTTTTT
CTSSQESKTGTNEKLFF
>TRBJ1-6|once|NA|17|TRBV5-4
TGTGCCAGCAGCACAAAAAGAGGGACACAGGACCGCGGACCCCTCCACTTT
CASSTKRGTQDRGPLHF
>TRBJ1-1|NA|NA|15|TRBV25-1
TGTGCCAGCAGGAAACGGGATTACAGGGACACTGAAGCTTTCTTT
CASRKRDYRDTEAFF
>TRBJ1-2|NA|NA|12|TRBV15
TGTGCCACCAGCAGAGACCAGGGCAGCTACACCTTC
CATSRDQGSYTF
>TRBJ2-7|once|NA|14|TRBV5-5
TGTGCCAGCAGCGACGAAGGGGGGGTATACGAGCAGTACTTC
CASSDEGGVYEQYF
>TRBJ2-2|NA|NA|14|TRBV10-2
TGCGCCAGCAATTTCCAGGGGGGCACGGGGGAGCTGTTTTTT
CASNFQGGTGELFF
>TRBJ2-1|NA|NA|16|TRBV14
TGTGCCAGCAGCCAAGTTATGGGCCTTTTGGGGAATGAGCAGTTCTTC
CASSQVMGLLGNEQFF
>TRBJ1-2|NA|TRBD1|14|TRBV2
TGTGCCAGCAGTTCATTCACAGGGGACTATGGCTACACCTTC
CASSSFTGDYGYTF
>TRBJ1-3|NA|NA|16|TRBV7-2
TGTGCCAGCAGCCTCCACAGGGCCTTCTCTGGAAACACCATATATTTT
CASSLHRAFSGNTIYF
>TRBJ2-5|once|NA|18|TRBV5-1
TGCGCCAGCAGCTTGGGTCTTGGTGGGCGCGGGGACCAAGAGACCCAGTACTTC
CASSLGLGGRGDQETQYF
>TRBJ2-5|NA|TRBD1|13|TRBV5-4
TGTGCCAGCACCTTCAGGGGGCAAGAGACCCAGTACTTC
CASTFRGQETQYF